The 2 T cell receptor beta chains in this list originate from one sample, sequenced in a study of blood T cells in healthy people across ages. For the second PCR, which ran for about 7 to 11 cycles, a sample-barcoded 5' primer and a J-beta primer mix were used. TCRdb re-derived calls from the 5' RACE reads in MiXCR, one entry per CDR3 protein. This sample has about a million distinct CDR3 sequences, with about 51% found just once. Source material: blood. These TCRs come from a woman aged 55-69 years in good health.

Worth noting for this clonotype: The CDR3 carries no conserved terminal phenylalanine or tryptophan, so it likely arises from a read error. The chain uses TRBV7-3 and TRBJ2-5; D perhaps matches TRBD1 (6 bases). Between the trimmed V and J ends, which lost 0 bases and 5 bases, there was a span of 10 bases. The CDR3 loop spans 14 amino acids. The germline V gene encodes CDR1 SGHTA and CDR2 FQGTGA. Written as DNA, the CDR3 is TGTGCCAGCAGCTTAACACAGGGAAGCGAGACCCAGTACGTC. It specifies CASSLTQGSETQYV.

The genes are TRBV4-3 and TRBJ2-4; TRBD1 matches 11 bases. Germline loops: CDR1 LGHNA, CDR2 YSLEER. V shed 3 bases, J shed 6 bases, and the junction held 4 bases outside the gene matches. CDR3 length: 15 amino acids. In DNA form, the CDR3 reads TGCGCCAGCAGCCACCCTGGGACAGGGGGAAACATTCAGTACTTC. Encoded protein: CASSHPGTGGNIQYF.